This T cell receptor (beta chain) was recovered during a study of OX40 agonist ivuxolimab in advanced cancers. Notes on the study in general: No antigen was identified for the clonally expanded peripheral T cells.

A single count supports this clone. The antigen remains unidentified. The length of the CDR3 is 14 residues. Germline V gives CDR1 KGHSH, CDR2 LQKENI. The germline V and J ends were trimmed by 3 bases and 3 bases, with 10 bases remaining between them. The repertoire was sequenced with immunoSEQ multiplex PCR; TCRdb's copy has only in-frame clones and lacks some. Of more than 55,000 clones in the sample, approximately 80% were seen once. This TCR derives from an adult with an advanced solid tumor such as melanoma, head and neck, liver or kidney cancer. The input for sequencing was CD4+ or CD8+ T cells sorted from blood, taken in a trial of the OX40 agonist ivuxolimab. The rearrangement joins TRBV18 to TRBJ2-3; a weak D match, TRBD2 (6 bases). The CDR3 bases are TGTGCCAGCTCACCGCCGGGAGCAACAGATACGCAGTATTTT. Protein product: CASSPPGATDTQYF.